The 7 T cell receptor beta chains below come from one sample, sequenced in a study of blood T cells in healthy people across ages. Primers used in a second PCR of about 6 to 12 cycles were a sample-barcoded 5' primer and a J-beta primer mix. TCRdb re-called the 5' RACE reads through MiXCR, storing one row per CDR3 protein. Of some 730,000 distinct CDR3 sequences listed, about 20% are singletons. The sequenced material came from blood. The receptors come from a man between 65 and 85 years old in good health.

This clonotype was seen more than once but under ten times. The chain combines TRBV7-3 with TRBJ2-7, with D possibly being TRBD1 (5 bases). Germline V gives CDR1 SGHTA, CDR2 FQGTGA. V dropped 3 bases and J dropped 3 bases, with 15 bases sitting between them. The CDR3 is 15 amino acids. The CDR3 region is CASSFRGPGYYEQYV. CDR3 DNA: TGTGCCAGCAGCTTTAGAGGTCCAGGGTACTACGAGCAGTACGTC.

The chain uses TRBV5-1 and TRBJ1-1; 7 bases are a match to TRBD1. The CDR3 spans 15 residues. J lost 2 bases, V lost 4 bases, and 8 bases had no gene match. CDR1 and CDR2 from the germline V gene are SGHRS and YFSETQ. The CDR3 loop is CASSRGTDFNTEAFF. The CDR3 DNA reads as TGCGCCAGCAGCCGAGGGACAGACTTTAACACTGAAGCTTTCTTT.

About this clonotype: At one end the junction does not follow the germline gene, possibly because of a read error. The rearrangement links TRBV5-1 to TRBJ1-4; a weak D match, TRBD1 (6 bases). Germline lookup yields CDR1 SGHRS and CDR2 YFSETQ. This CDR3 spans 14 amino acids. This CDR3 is CASRQGPTNEKPFF. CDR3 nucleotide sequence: TGCGCCAGCCGGCAGGGGCCAACTAATGAAAAACCGTTTTTT.

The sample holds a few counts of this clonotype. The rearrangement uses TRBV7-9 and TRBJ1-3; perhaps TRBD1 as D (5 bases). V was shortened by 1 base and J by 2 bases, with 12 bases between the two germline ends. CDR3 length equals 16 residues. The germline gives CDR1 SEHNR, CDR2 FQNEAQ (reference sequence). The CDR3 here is CASSLDWRQPGNTIYF. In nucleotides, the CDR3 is TGTGCCAGCAGCTTAGACTGGAGACAGCCTGGAAACACCATATATTTT.

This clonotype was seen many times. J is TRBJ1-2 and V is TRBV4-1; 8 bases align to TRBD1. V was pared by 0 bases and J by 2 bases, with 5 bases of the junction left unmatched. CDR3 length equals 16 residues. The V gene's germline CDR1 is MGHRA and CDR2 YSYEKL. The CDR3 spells CASSQEPNRGNYGYTF. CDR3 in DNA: TGCGCCAGCAGCCAAGAACCCAACAGGGGGAACTATGGCTACACCTTC.

The DNA for the CDR3 is TGTGCCACCTTCCTAGGTGGGCTAGTAGACGGGGAGCTGTTTTTT. Translation: CATFLGGLVDGELFF. The chain employs TRBV6-1 and TRBJ2-2, with D hard to call. The CDR3 is made up of 15 amino acids. Germline V CDR1 and CDR2: MNHNS, SASEGT. With 10 bases removed from V and 7 bases from J, the gap between germline ends came to 22 bases.

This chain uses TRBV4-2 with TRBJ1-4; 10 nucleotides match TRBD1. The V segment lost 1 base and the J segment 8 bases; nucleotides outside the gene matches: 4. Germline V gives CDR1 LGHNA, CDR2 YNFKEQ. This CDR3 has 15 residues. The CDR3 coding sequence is TGTGCCAGCAGCCAAGCGGCGACAGGGGGCGAAAAACTGTTTTTT. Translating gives CASSQAATGGEKLFF.